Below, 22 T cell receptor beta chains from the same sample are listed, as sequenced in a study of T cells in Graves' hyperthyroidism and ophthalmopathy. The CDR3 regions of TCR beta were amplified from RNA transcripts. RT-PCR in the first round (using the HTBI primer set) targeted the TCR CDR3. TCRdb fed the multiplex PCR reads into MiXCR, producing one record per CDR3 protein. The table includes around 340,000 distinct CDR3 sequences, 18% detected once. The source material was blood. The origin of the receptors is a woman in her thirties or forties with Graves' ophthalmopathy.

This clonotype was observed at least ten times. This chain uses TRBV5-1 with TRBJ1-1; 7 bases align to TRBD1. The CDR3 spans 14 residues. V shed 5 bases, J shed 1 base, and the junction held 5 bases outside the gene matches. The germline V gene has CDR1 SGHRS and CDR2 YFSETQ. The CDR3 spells CASRTGQSNTEAFF. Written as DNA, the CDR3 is TGCGCCAGCAGGACGGGACAGTCGAACACTGAAGCTTTCTTT.

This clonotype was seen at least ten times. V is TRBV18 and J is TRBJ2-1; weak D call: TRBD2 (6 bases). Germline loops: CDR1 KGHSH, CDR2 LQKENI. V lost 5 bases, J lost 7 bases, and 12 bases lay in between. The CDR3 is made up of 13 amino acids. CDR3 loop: CASSSNLANEQFF. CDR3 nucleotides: TGTGCCAGCTCATCGAATCTAGCGAATGAGCAGTTCTTC.

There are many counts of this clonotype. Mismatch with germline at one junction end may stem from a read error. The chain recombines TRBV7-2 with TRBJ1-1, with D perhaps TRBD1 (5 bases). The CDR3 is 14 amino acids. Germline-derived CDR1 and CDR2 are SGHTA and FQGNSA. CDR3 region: CASSLGAGNTEAFF. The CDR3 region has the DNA TGTGCCAGCAGTTTAGGGGCGGGGAACACTGAAGCTTTCTTT.

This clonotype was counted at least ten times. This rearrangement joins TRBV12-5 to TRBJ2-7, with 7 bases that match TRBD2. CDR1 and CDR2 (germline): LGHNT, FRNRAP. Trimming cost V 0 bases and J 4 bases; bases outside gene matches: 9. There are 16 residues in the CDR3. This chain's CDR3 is CASGLVLGGIVYEQYF. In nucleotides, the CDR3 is TGTGCTAGTGGTTTGGTATTGGGAGGGATCGTATACGAGCAGTACTTC.

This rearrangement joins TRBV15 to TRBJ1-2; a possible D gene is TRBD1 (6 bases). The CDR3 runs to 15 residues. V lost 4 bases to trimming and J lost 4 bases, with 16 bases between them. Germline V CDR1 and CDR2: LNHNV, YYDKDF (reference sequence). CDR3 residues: CATSTDEGDPYGYTF. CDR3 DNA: TGTGCCACCAGCACGGATGAGGGGGATCCCTATGGCTACACCTTC.

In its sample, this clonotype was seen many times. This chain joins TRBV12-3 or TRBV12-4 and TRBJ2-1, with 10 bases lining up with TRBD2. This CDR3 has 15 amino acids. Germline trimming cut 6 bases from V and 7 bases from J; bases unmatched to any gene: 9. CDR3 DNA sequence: TGTGCCAGCAGACGTAAGCGGGAGGGGACGAATGAGCAGTTCTTC. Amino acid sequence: CASRRKREGTNEQFF.

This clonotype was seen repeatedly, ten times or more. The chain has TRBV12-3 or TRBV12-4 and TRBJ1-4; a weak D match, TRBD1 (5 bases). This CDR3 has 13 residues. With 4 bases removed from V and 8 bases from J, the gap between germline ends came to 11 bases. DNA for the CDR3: TGTGCCAGCAGTTGGGGGAAGGCGGAAAAACTGTTTTTT. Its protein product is CASSWGKAEKLFF.

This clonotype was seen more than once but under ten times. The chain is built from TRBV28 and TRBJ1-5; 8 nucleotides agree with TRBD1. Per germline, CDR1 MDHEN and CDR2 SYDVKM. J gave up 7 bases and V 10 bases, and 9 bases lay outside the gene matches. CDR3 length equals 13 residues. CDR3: CAITDRAEQPQHF. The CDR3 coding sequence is TGTGCCATTACGGACAGGGCAGAGCAGCCCCAGCATTTT.

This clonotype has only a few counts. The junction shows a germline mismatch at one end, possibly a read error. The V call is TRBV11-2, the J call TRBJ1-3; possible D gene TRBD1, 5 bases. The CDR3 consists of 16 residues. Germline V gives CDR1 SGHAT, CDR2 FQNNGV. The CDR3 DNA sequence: TGTGCCGGCAGCTCCCTACAGGCGAACTCTGGAAACACCATATATTTT. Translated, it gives CAGSSLQANSGNTIYF.

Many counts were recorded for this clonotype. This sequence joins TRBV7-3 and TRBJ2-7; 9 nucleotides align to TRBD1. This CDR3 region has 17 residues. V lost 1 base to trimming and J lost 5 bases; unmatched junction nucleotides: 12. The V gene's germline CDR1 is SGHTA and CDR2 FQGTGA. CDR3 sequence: CASSLNPAGQGTDEQYF. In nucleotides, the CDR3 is TGTGCCAGCAGCTTAAACCCCGCGGGACAGGGTACAGACGAGCAGTACTTC.

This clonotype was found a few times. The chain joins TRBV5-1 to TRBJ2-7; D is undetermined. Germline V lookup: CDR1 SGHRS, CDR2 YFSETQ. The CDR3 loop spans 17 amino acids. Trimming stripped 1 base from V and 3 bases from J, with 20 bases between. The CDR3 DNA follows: TGCGCCAGCAGCTTGAATAAGCTGAAGTTCGGCTACTACGAGCAGTACTTC. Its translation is CASSLNKLKFGYYEQYF.

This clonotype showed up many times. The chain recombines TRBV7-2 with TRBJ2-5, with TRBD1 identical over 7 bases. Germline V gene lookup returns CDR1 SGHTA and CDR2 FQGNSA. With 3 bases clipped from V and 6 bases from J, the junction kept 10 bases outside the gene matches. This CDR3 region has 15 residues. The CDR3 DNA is TGTGCCAGCAGCTTTCGTACAGGGGAGAGGAAGACCCAGTACTTC. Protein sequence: CASSFRTGERKTQYF.

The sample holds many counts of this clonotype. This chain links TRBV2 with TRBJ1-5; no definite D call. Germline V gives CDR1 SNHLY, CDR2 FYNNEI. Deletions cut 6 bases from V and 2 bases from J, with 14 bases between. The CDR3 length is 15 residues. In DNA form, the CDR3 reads TGTGCCAGCAGGGGAAGCCTCACTGGCAATCAGCCCCAGCATTTT. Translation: CASRGSLTGNQPQHF.

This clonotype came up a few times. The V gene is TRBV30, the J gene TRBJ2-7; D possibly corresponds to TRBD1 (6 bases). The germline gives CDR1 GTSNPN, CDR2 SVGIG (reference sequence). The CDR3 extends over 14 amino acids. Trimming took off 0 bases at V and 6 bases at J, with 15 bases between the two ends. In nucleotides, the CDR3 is TGTGCCTGGAGTGTACCGGCCCAGGGGCGCGAGCAGTACTTC. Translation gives CAWSVPAQGREQYF.

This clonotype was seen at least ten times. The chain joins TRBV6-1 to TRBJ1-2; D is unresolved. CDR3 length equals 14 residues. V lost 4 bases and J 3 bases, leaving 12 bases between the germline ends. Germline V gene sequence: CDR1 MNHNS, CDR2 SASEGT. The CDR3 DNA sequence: TGTGCCAGCAGTGGAGGGTGGTACGACTATGGCTACACCTTC. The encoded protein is CASSGGWYDYGYTF.

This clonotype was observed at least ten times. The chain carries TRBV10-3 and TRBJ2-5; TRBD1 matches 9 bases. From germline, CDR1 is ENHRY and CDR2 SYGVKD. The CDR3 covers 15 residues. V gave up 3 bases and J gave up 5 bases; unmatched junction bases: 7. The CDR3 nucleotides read TGTGCCATCAGTGAAGGGACAGGGTTGATGGAGACCCAGTACTTC. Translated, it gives CAISEGTGLMETQYF.

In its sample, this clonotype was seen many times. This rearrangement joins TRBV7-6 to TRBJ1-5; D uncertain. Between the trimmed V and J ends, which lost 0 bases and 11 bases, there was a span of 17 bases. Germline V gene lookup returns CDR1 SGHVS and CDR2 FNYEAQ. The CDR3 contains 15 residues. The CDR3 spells CASSLAFASMSAQHF. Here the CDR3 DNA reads TGTGCCAGCAGCTTAGCGTTTGCGAGCATGTCGGCCCAGCATTTT.

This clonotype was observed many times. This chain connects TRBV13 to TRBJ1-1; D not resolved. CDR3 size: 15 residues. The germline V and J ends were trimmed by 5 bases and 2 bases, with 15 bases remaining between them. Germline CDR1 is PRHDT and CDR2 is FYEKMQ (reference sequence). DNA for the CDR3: TGTGCCAGCAGCGTTATGACCGAGGAAAACACTGAAGCTTTCTTT. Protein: CASSVMTEENTEAFF.

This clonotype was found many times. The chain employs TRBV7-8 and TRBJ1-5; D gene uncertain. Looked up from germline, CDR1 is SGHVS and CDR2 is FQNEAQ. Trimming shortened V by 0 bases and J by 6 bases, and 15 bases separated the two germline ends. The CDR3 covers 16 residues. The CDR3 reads CASSLAPGGSGQPQHF. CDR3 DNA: TGTGCCAGCAGCTTAGCCCCCGGAGGGTCGGGTCAGCCCCAGCATTTT. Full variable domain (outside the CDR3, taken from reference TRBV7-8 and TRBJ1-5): GAGVSQSPRYKVAKRGQDVALRCDPISGHVSLFWYQQALGQGPEFLTYFQNEAQLDKSGLPSDRFFAERPEGSVSTLKIQRTQQEDSAVYLCASSLAPGGSGQPQHFGDGTRLSIL.

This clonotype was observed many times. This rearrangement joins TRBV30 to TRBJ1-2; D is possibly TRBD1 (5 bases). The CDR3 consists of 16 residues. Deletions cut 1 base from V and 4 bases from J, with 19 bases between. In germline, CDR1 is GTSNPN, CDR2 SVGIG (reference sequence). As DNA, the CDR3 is TGTGCCTGGAGTGCGGGCCCGGGGAGGGGCGGCTATGGCTACACCTTC. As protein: CAWSAGPGRGGYGYTF.

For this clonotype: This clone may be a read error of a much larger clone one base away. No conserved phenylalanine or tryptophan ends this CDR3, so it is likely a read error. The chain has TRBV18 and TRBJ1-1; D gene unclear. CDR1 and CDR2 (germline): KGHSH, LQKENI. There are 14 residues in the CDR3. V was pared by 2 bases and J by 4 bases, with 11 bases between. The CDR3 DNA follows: TGTGCCAGCTCACCAGACAAGTTCGGCACTGAAGCTTTCCTT. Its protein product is CASSPDKFGTEAFL.

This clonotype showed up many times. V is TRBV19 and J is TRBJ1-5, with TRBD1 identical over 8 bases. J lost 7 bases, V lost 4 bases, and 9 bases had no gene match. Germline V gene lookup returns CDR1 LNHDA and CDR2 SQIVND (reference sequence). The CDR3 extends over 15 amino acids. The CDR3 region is CASSTQQGANQPQHF. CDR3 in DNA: TGTGCCAGTAGTACTCAGCAGGGGGCTAACCAGCCCCAGCATTTT.